Here is one T cell receptor (beta chain) with its context. Its antigen is currently unknown. The sample comes from a study of Graves' ophthalmopathy and Graves' hyperthyroidism. Study observations and caveats: Blood shared most expanded thyroid clonotypes above 0.001 frequency.

The authors diagnosed from clinical symptoms, serum thyroxine, TRAb, thyroid ultrasound and orbital computed tomography. PBMCs originated in under 13 ml of fresh peripheral blood. The germline V gene has CDR1 MNHNS and CDR2 SASEGT. The germline V and J ends were trimmed by 5 bases and 7 bases, with 15 bases remaining between them. The CDR3 sequence is 15 residues long. Using RNA transcripts, the TCR beta CDR3 regions were amplified. HTBI primers primed a first-round RT-PCR, and a second-round multiplex PCR followed. TCRdb ran MiXCR on the multiplex PCR reads and lists one entry per CDR3 protein. The sample includes roughly 170,000 distinct CDR3 sequences, approximately 40% of them seen just once.

The TCR comes from a man aged 30 to 45 with Graves' ophthalmopathy. The sample consisted of peripheral blood. V usage is TRBV6-1 and J usage is TRBJ1-6, with D possibly TRBD1 on 5 matching bases. Here the CDR3 DNA reads TGTGCCAGCAGTCTTTCCGGGACTGGGAATTCACCCCTCCACTTT. Amino acids: CASSLSGTGNSPLHF.